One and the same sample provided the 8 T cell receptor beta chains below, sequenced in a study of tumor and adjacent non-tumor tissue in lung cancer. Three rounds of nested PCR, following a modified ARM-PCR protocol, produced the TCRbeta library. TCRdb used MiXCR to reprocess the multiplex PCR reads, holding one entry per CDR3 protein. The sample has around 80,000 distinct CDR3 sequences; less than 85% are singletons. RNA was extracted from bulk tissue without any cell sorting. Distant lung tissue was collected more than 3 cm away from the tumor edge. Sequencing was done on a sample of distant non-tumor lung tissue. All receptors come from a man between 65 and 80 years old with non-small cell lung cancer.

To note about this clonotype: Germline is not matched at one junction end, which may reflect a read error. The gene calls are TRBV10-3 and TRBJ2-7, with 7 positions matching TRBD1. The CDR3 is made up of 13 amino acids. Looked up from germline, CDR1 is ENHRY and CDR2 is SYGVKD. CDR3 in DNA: TGTACCATCAGTGGTGGGACAGACTACGAGCAGTACTTC. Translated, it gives CTISGGTDYEQYF.

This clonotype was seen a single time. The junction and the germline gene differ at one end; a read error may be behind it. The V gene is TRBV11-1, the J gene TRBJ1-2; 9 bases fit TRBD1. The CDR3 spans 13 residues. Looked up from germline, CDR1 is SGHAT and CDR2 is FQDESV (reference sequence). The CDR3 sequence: CASSSGQGYGYTF. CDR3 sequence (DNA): TGCGCCAGCAGCTCGGGACAGGGCTATGGCTACACCTTC.

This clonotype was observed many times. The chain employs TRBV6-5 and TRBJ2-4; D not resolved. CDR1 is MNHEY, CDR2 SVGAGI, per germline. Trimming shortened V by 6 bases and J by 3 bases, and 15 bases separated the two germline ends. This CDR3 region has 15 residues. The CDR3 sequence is CASSWGSSGKNIQYF. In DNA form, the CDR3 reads TGTGCCAGCAGCTGGGGAAGTTCGGGCAAAAACATTCAGTACTTC.

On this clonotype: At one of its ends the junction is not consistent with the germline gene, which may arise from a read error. As DNA, the CDR3 is TGTGCCAGCAGTACCCGGACAGTGAACACCGGAAAGCTCTTTTTT. Its translation: CASSTRTVNTGKLFF. V usage is TRBV6-6 and J usage is TRBJ2-2; D might be TRBD1 (6 bases). This CDR3 is 15 amino acids long. The germline gives CDR1 MNHNY, CDR2 SVGAGI (reference sequence).

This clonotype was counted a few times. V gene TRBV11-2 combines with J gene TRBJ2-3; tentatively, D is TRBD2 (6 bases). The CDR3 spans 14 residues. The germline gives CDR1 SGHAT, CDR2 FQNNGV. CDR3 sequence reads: CERRFWGDSDKKYF. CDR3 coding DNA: TGTGAAAGAAGATTTTGGGGGGATTCAGATAAGAAGTATTTT. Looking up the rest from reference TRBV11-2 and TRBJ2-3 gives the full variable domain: EAGVAQSPRYKIIEKRQSVAFWCNPISGHATLYWYQQILGQGPKLLIQFQNNGVVDDSQLPKDRFSAERLKGVDSTLKIQPAKLEDSAVYLCERRFWGDSDKKYFGPGTRLTVL.

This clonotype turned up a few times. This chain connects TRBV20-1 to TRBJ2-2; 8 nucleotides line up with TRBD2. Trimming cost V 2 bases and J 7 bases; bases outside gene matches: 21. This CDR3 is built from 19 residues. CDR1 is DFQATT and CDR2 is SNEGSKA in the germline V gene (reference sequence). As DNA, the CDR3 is TGCAGTGCTAGAATCCACCCACTAGCGGCCGAGCCATACAGCGGGGAGCTGTTTTTT. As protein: CSARIHPLAAEPYSGELFF.

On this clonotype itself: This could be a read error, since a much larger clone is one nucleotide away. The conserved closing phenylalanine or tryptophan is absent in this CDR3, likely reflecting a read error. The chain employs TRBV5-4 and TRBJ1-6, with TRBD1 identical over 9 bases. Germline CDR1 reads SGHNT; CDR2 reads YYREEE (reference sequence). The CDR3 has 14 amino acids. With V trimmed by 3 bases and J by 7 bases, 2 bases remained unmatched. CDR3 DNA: TGTGCCAGCAGCTACGACAGGGGGAATTCACCCCTCCACGTT. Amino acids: CASSYDRGNSPLHV.

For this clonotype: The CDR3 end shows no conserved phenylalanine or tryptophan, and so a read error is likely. CDR3 nucleotides: TGTGCCATCAATACCGAGAATGAGCAGTTCTTA. Amino acids: CAINTENEQFL. This sequence joins TRBV6-5 and TRBJ2-1; D unresolved. V lost 10 bases and J lost 7, with 11 bases in between. Per the germline V gene, CDR1 is MNHEY and CDR2 is SVGAGI. CDR3 length equals 11 residues.